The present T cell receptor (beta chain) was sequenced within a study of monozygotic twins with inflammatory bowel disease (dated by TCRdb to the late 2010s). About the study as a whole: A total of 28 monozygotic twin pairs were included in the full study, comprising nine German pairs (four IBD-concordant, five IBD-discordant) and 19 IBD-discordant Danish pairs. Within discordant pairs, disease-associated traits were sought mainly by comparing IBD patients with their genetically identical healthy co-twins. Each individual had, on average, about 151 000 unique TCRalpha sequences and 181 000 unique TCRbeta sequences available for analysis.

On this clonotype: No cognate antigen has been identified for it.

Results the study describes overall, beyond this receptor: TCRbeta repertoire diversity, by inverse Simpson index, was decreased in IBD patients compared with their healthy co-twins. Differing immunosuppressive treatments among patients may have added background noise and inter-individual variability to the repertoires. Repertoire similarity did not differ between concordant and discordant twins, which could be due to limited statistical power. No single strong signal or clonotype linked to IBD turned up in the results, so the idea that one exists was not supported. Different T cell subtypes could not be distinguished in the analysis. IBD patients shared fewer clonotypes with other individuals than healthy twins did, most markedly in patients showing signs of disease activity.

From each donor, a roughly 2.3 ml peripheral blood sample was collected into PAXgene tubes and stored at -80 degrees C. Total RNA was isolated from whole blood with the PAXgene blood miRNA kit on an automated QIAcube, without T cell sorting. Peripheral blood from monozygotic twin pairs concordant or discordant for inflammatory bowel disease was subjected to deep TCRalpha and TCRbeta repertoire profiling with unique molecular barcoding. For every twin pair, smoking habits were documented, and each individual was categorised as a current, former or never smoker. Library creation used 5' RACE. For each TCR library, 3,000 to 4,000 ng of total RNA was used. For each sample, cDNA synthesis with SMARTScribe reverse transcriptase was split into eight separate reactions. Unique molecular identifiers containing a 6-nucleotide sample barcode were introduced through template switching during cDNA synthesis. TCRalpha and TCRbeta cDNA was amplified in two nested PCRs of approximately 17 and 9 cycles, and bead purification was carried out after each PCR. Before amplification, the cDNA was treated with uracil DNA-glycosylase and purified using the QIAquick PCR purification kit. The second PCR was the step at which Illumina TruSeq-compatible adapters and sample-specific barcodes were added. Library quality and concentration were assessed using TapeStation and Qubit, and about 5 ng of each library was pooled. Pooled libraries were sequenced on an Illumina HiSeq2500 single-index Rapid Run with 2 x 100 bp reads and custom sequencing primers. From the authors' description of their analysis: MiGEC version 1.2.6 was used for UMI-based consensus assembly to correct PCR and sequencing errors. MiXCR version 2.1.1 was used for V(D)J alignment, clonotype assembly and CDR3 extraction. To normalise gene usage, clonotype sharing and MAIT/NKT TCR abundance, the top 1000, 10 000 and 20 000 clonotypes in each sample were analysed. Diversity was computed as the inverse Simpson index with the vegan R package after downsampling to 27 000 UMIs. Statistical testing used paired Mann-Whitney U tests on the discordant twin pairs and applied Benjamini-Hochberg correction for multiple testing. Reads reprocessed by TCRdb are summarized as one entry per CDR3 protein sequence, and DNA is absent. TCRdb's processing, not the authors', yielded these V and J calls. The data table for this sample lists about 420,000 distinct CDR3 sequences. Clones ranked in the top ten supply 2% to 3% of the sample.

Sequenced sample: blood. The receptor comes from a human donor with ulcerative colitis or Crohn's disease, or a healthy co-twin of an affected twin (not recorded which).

The CDR3: CASSQDPPRLAGGITDTQYF. The rearranged chain carries TRBV4-3 and TRBJ2-3; checking the TCRdb D call of TRBD2 is not possible without DNA. The CDR3 has 20 amino acids, counting the end cysteine and phenylalanine. The DNA sequence is not available. Based on the germline V gene, the CDR1 and CDR2 sequences are LGHNA and YSLEER.